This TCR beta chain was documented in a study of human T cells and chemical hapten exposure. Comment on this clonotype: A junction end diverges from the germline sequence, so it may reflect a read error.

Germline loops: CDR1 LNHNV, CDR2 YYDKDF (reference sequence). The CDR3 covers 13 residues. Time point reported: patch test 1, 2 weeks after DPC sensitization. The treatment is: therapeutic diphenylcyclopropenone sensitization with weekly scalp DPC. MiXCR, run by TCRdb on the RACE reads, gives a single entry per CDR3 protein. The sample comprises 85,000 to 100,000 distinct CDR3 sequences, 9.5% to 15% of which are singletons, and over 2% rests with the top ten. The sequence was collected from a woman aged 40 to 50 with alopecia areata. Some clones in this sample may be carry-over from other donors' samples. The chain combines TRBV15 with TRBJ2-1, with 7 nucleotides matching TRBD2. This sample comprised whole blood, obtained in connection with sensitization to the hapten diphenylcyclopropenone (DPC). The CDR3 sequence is CVTSGLDGVRQFF. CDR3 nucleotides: TGTGTCACCAGCGGACTAGATGGGGTTCGGCAGTTCTTC.